What follows are 26 T cell receptor beta chains derived from one specimen sequenced in a study of cytomegalovirus exposure and HLA in healthy donors. PCR used 60 Vbeta primers and 13 Jbeta primers. TCRdb keeps only in-frame clones here, not all; method: immunoSEQ multiplex PCR. Of a few hundred thousand clones listed, roughly 80% are singletons. Specimen: PBMCs. Receptors were obtained from a man in his thirties or forties in good health and CMV-seronegative.

The CDR3 DNA is TGCGCCAGCAGCTCAGGGTCGGGCTCCTACAATGAGCAGTTCTTC. It is translated as CASSSGSGSYNEQFF. The chain recombines TRBV5-1 with TRBJ2-1, with D tentatively TRBD1 (5 bases). The germline V gene has CDR1 SGHRS and CDR2 YFSETQ. CDR3 size: 15 residues. Deletions cut 3 bases from V and 0 bases from J, with 10 bases between.

The rearrangement uses TRBV6-6 and TRBJ1-6; the D is unclear. This CDR3 region has 12 residues. With 0 bases removed from V and 14 bases from J, the gap between germline ends came to 8 bases. Per the germline V gene, CDR1 is MNHNY and CDR2 is SVGAGI (reference sequence). CDR3 sequence: CASSYSRETLHF. The CDR3 nucleotides are TGTGCCAGCAGTTACTCGAGGGAGACCCTCCACTTT.

This sequence joins TRBV10-1 and TRBJ2-1; 7 bases are shared with TRBD1. The junction had 26 bases not matched to a gene; V was cut back by 9 bases and J by 6 bases. The CDR3 is 19 amino acids. Germline V gene data show CDR1 as WNHNN and CDR2 as SYGVQD (reference sequence). The CDR3 DNA is TGCGCCAGGAGTCCCCTGAACAATCCCGGGACAGCGAACTCCAATGAGCAGTTCTTC. Translating gives CARSPLNNPGTANSNEQFF.

The chain is built from TRBV6-1 and TRBJ2-2, with 8 bases identical to TRBD1. There are 18 residues in the CDR3. Germline values: CDR1 MNHNS, CDR2 SASEGT. Trimming cost V 4 bases and J 0 bases; bases outside gene matches: 10. The CDR3 bases are TGTGCCAGCAGTGCAGTCCCTCAGGGGGCAACGAACACCGGGGAGCTGTTTTTT. As protein: CASSAVPQGATNTGELFF.

The rearrangement uses TRBV5-4 and TRBJ1-2; tentative D call: TRBD1 (6 bases). Trimming pared 0 bases from V and 8 bases from J, leaving 17 bases between. The CDR3 extends over 15 amino acids. Germline CDR1 is SGHNT and CDR2 is YYREEE (reference sequence). The CDR3 sequence: CASSLEAGETKGYTF. The DNA for the CDR3 is TGTGCCAGCAGCTTGGAGGCAGGGGAAACTAAGGGCTACACCTTC.

CDR3 protein: CASSLIRMHREISPLHF. CDR3 in DNA: TGTGCCAGCAGTTTAATCCGGATGCACAGGGAAATTTCCCCCCTCCACTTT. The rearrangement links TRBV27 to TRBJ1-6; D is perhaps TRBD1 (6 bases). Trimming left V 2 bases short and J 13 bases short, with 24 bases between. The CDR3 totals 17 residues. Germline V gene data show CDR1 as MNHEY and CDR2 as SMNVEV (reference sequence).

The CDR3 spells CASSDGTLAKNIQYF. CDR3 in DNA: TGTGCCAGCAGCGACGGGACTTTGGCCAAAAACATTCAGTACTTC. The chain joins TRBV6-6 to TRBJ2-4, with D perhaps TRBD2 (6 bases). Trimming stripped 6 bases from V and 1 base from J, with 13 bases between. The CDR3 loop spans 15 amino acids. Germline V gene data show CDR1 as MNHNY and CDR2 as SVGAGI (reference sequence).

The chain combines TRBV7-3 with TRBJ2-5; 9 nucleotides align to TRBD1. CDR1 is SGHTA and CDR2 is FQGTGA in the germline V gene. V was clipped by 5 bases and J by 4 bases; unmatched bases: 8. This CDR3 spans 15 amino acids. The chain's CDR3 is CASSPGQGRGETQYF. The CDR3 DNA follows: TGTGCCAGCAGCCCAGGACAGGGGAGGGGAGAGACCCAGTACTTC.

A single count supports this clone. The chain recombines TRBV12-5 with TRBJ2-3, with D hard to call. Trimming cost V 0 bases and J 2 bases, with 15 bases left between them. Germline assignment: CDR1 LGHNT and CDR2 FRNRAP. The length of the CDR3 is 17 residues. CDR3 DNA sequence: TGTGCTAGTGGTTTGGTACGGGTGGGTCCTAACACAGATACGCAGTATTTT. It specifies CASGLVRVGPNTDTQYF.

V is TRBV4-1 and J is TRBJ1-3; D is unresolved. Germline CDR1 MGHRA, CDR2 YSYEKL. V gave up 0 bases and J gave up 4 bases, with 13 bases separating them. The CDR3 totals 16 residues. The DNA of the CDR3 is TGCGCCAGCAGCCAAGACAACAGCATAAAAGGAAACACCATATATTTT. This encodes CASSQDNSIKGNTIYF.

This sequence joins TRBV11-3 and TRBJ1-1, with a tentative D call TRBD1 (5 bases). Trimming took 5 bases from V and 1 from J, leaving 14 bases between them. Germline V lookup: CDR1 SGHNT, CDR2 YENEEA. CDR3 length: 15 residues. Here the CDR3 DNA reads TGTGCCAGCAGCCAGGGAGGGATTGGGAACACTGAAGCTTTCTTT. Its protein is CASSQGGIGNTEAFF.

This chain connects TRBV6-6 to TRBJ2-1; TRBD1 agrees at 9 bases. This CDR3 spans 15 amino acids. The V segment lost 6 bases and the J segment 0 bases; nucleotides outside the gene matches: 3. Germline lookup yields CDR1 MNHNY and CDR2 SVGAGI (reference sequence). The CDR3 reads CASSRTGDSYNEQFF. The CDR3 bases are TGTGCCAGCAGCCGGACAGGGGACTCCTACAATGAGCAGTTCTTC.

The rearrangement links TRBV28 to TRBJ1-1; 7 nucleotides match TRBD1. The CDR3 length is 15 residues. With 1 base clipped from V and 6 bases from J, the junction kept 8 bases outside the gene matches. The V gene's germline CDR1 is MDHEN and CDR2 SYDVKM. As DNA, the CDR3 is TGTGCCAGCAGTTTATCAAGGGGGCGCCCCCCTGAAGCTTTCTTT. It codes for CASSLSRGRPPEAFF.

The chain is built from TRBV2 and TRBJ1-1, with D possibly TRBD1 on 5 matching bases. V was clipped by 3 bases and J by 6 bases, with 17 bases between them. Germline V CDR1 and CDR2: SNHLY, FYNNEI. This CDR3 is built from 15 residues. This chain's CDR3 is CASSEGLAVGPEAFF. The CDR3 coding sequence is TGTGCCAGCAGTGAGGGCTTGGCGGTGGGGCCTGAAGCTTTCTTT.

The rearrangement links TRBV4-1 to TRBJ1-1, with D hard to call. The CDR3 has 12 residues. Between the trimmed V and J ends, which lost 5 bases and 11 bases, there was a span of 15 bases. In germline, CDR1 is MGHRA, CDR2 YSYEKL. The CDR3 DNA reads TGCGCCAGCAGCGCGAACACGGGTGGGGCTTTCTTT. Its translation: CASSANTGGAFF.

V usage is TRBV6-6 and J usage is TRBJ2-7; 9 bases are a match to TRBD1. There are 16 residues in the CDR3. V lost 2 bases to trimming and J lost 5 bases; unmatched junction nucleotides: 10. The germline V gene encodes CDR1 MNHNY and CDR2 SVGAGI (reference sequence). The CDR3 DNA follows: TGTGCCAGCAGTTACCCACCACAGGGGGCGAGGAACGAGCAGTACTTC. Protein: CASSYPPQGARNEQYF.

This chain links TRBV6-5 with TRBJ2-7, with D maybe TRBD2 (6 bases). V was clipped by 8 bases and J by 1 base, with 15 bases between them. The CDR3 consists of 14 residues. Per the germline V gene, CDR1 is MNHEY and CDR2 is SVGAGI. CDR3 region: CASASVGGSYEQYF. The CDR3 DNA follows: TGTGCCAGCGCGAGCGTGGGGGGTTCCTACGAGCAGTACTTC.

The CDR3 nucleotides are TGTGCCAGCAGCGATATCAGACCCCAGCATTTT. Protein sequence: CASSDIRPQHF. V usage is TRBV7-9 and J usage is TRBJ1-5; D is ambiguous. The CDR3 spans 11 residues. Trimming took 5 bases from V and 10 from J, leaving 9 bases between them. Germline V gene sequence: CDR1 SEHNR, CDR2 FQNEAQ (reference sequence).

This chain links TRBV4-2 with TRBJ2-3; 10 nucleotides line up with TRBD2. The germline V gene encodes CDR1 LGHNA and CDR2 YNFKEQ. Trimming cost V 6 bases and J 0 bases; bases outside gene matches: 6. The CDR3 covers 16 residues. The CDR3 region is CASSLLAGESTDTQYF. The CDR3 nucleotides read TGTGCCAGCAGTCTTCTAGCGGGGGAAAGCACAGATACGCAGTATTTT.

This clone was observed a single time. J is TRBJ1-1 and V is TRBV20-1; D ambiguous. The CDR3 consists of 10 residues. Trimming cost V 3 bases and J 7 bases, with 6 bases left between them. CDR1 is DFQATT and CDR2 is SNEGSKA in the germline V gene (reference sequence). CDR3 residues: CSASFLEAFF. CDR3 bases: TGCAGTGCTAGCTTCCTTGAAGCTTTCTTT.

The chain couples TRBV6-5 to TRBJ2-7; TRBD2 is a possible D gene (5 bases). The germline CDR1 and CDR2 sequences are MNHEY and SVGAGI. The CDR3 consists of 15 residues. The V gene lost 8 bases and the J gene lost 3 bases, with 20 bases spanning the gap. CDR3 coding DNA: TGTGCCAGCGGTCAGGACTCCCCAGCATACTACGAGCAGTACTTC. It is translated as CASGQDSPAYYEQYF.

The chain carries TRBV19 and TRBJ1-5; D perhaps matches TRBD1 (5 bases). The V end lost 7 bases, the J end lost 0 bases, and 19 bases lay between the germline ends. Looked up from germline, CDR1 is LNHDA and CDR2 is SQIVND (reference sequence). The CDR3 runs to 17 residues. CDR3 bases: TGTGCCAGTACCCCCATGGGGGGGGTGAATAGCAATCAGCCCCAGCATTTT. Translation: CASTPMGGVNSNQPQHF.

The chain couples TRBV7-2 to TRBJ1-6; weak D call: TRBD1 (6 bases). This CDR3 has 15 amino acids. Germline V gives CDR1 SGHTA, CDR2 FQGNSA. Trimming pared 5 bases from V and 2 bases from J, leaving 10 bases between. In DNA form, the CDR3 reads TGTGCCAGCAGCGCTCACAGGGCCTATAATTCACCCCTCCACTTT. Translating it yields CASSAHRAYNSPLHF.

The chain joins TRBV6-1 to TRBJ2-5; unclear D gene. V lost 5 bases to trimming and J lost 1 base, with 11 bases between them. CDR3 length equals 14 residues. Germline V gives CDR1 MNHNS, CDR2 SASEGT. The CDR3 region is CASSSRRPQETQYF. CDR3 bases: TGTGCCAGCAGTTCGAGGCGGCCCCAAGAGACCCAGTACTTC.

The V call is TRBV6-6, the J call TRBJ1-1, with TRBD1 identical over 7 bases. This CDR3 has 14 amino acids. V dropped 2 bases and J dropped 4; count of bases not matched to a gene: 4. Germline V gene sequence: CDR1 MNHNY, CDR2 SVGAGI (reference sequence). The CDR3 here is CASSYGDRTTEAFF. The CDR3 region has the DNA TGTGCCAGCAGTTACGGGGACAGAACCACTGAAGCTTTCTTT.

This clone was seen once. The rearrangement links TRBV7-8 to TRBJ1-1, with D perhaps TRBD1 (5 bases). Germline V gives CDR1 SGHVS, CDR2 FQNEAQ. Between the trimmed V and J ends, which lost 4 bases and 6 bases, there was a span of 12 bases. The CDR3 is made up of 13 amino acids. CDR3 in DNA: TGTGCCAGCAGCTCCCCGCGGGACGCTGAAGCTTTCTTT. Residues: CASSSPRDAEAFF.